This T cell receptor (beta chain) stems from a study of blood T cell repertoires in COVID-19. Study details: Collection of acute and convalescent COVID-19 samples took place in the United States, Italy and Spain. PBMCs, B-cell-depleted T cells, or T cells were the source of the cDNA or gDNA that made up the material.

Germline V CDR1 and CDR2: KGHDR, SFDVKD. The CDR3 loop spans 13 amino acids. The V gene lost 9 bases and the J gene lost 3 bases, with 10 bases spanning the gap. As handled by the study authors: Amplified reference gene primers provided the basis for estimating nucleated cell counts. Using immunoSEQ multiplex PCR, the repertoire was profiled, and TCRdb retains in-frame clones only, with some absent. The DNA was the basis for D and trimming; V, J and clone size are from that table. The table includes 20,000 to 25,000 clones, about 83% detected once. The receptor comes from a human donor with active COVID-19. The donor label of this sample is uncertain. Source material: peripheral blood. The J gene is TRBJ2-2, the V gene TRBV24-1, with D possibly TRBD2 on 5 matching bases. CDR3 nucleotides: TGTGCCACCGCCCCCGGGGACACCGGGGAGCTGTTTTTT. Protein sequence: CATAPGDTGELFF.